This is a list of T cell receptor beta chains from one sample in a study of blood T cell repertoires in COVID-19. Profiling relied on immunoSEQ multiplex PCR, and the TCRdb table lists in-frame clones only, not all of them. The sample has roughly 370,000 clones, about 83% seen once. Sequencing was done on a sample of PBMCs or T cells enriched from blood (not recorded which). The receptor source for this set is a woman aged 50 to 60 who had recovered from COVID-19. CDR3s include the opening cysteine and the closing phenylalanine or tryptophan. The order of the fields is J gene, CDR3 length, D gene, V gene, clone size, CDR3 protein, CDR3 DNA. The D gene is left open where the match is weak. Size is stated for part of the rows, as once, few or many counts, or as a class when the clone is expanded.

J gene: TRBJ1-6
CDR3 length: 17
D gene: .
V gene: TRBV2
clone size: .
CDR3 protein: CASSEASLNSYNSPLHF
CDR3 DNA: TGTGCCAGCAGTGAAGCGAGTTTGAACTCCTATAATTCACCCCTCCACTTT

J gene: TRBJ1-5
CDR3 length: 15
D gene: TRBD1
V gene: TRBV3-1/TRBV3-2
clone size: .
CDR3 protein: CASSQGDRGLVTQHF
CDR3 DNA: TGTGCCAGCAGCCAAGGGGACAGGGGGCTAGTTACCCAGCATTTT

J gene: TRBJ1-1
CDR3 length: 12
D gene: .
V gene: TRBV6-5
clone size: .
CDR3 protein: CASSTGWTEAFF
CDR3 DNA: TGTGCCAGCAGTACAGGGTGGACTGAAGCTTTCTTT

J gene: TRBJ1-4
CDR3 length: 15
D gene: .
V gene: TRBV27
clone size: .
CDR3 protein: CASSLNPPQGEKLFF
CDR3 DNA: TGTGCCAGCAGTTTAAACCCTCCCCAGGGGGAAAAACTGTTTTTT

J gene: TRBJ1-5
CDR3 length: 15
D gene: .
V gene: TRBV6-1
clone size: .
CDR3 protein: CASSEGWTPNQPQHF
CDR3 DNA: TGTGCCAGCAGTGAAGGGTGGACACCCAATCAGCCCCAGCATTTT

J gene: TRBJ1-2
CDR3 length: 12
D gene: TRBD1
V gene: TRBV19
clone size: .
CDR3 protein: CASSVTGVGYTF
CDR3 DNA: TGTGCCAGTAGTGTAACAGGGGTTGGCTACACCTTC

J gene: TRBJ1-2
CDR3 length: 12
D gene: .
V gene: TRBV7-9
clone size: .
CDR3 protein: CASRSTGYGYTF
CDR3 DNA: TGTGCCAGCAGGTCCACAGGGTATGGCTACACCTTC

J gene: TRBJ2-3
CDR3 length: 14
D gene: .
V gene: TRBV14
clone size: .
CDR3 protein: CASSQGLPADTQYF
CDR3 DNA: TGTGCCAGCAGCCAAGGCCTACCCGCAGATACGCAGTATTTT

J gene: TRBJ1-1
CDR3 length: 15
D gene: .
V gene: TRBV4-1
clone size: .
CDR3 protein: CASSQEPGRNTEAFF
CDR3 DNA: TGCGCCAGCAGCCAAGAGCCAGGAAGGAACACTGAAGCTTTCTTT

J gene: TRBJ2-1
CDR3 length: 15
D gene: TRBD2
V gene: TRBV28
clone size: .
CDR3 protein: CASSGTSGGYNEQFF
CDR3 DNA: TGTGCCAGCAGTGGTACTAGCGGGGGGTACAATGAGCAGTTCTTC

J gene: TRBJ1-5
CDR3 length: 16
D gene: .
V gene: TRBV30
clone size: .
CDR3 protein: CAWTSKGGSYNQPQHF
CDR3 DNA: TGTGCCTGGACTTCAAAAGGCGGCAGCTACAATCAGCCCCAGCATTTT

J gene: TRBJ2-2
CDR3 length: 13
D gene: .
V gene: TRBV2
clone size: .
CDR3 protein: CASSVWPTGELFF
CDR3 DNA: TGTGCCAGCAGTGTCTGGCCCACCGGGGAGCTGTTTTTT

J gene: TRBJ1-1
CDR3 length: 13
D gene: .
V gene: TRBV27
clone size: .
CDR3 protein: CASSPRLYTEAFF
CDR3 DNA: TGTGCCAGCAGTCCTAGGCTCTACACTGAAGCTTTCTTT

J gene: TRBJ2-2
CDR3 length: 13
D gene: .
V gene: TRBV7-9
clone size: .
CDR3 protein: CARQDPNTGELFF
CDR3 DNA: TGTGCCAGACAGGATCCTAACACCGGGGAGCTGTTTTTT

J gene: TRBJ2-3
CDR3 length: 12
D gene: .
V gene: TRBV27
clone size: .
CDR3 protein: CASSRYTDTQYF
CDR3 DNA: TGTGCCAGCAGTCGCTACACAGATACGCAGTATTTT

J gene: TRBJ2-5
CDR3 length: 18
D gene: .
V gene: TRBV5-1
clone size: .
CDR3 protein: CASSWASISTGFRETQYF
CDR3 DNA: TGCGCCAGCAGCTGGGCCTCTATCTCTACAGGGTTCCGAGAGACCCAGTACTTC

J gene: TRBJ1-1
CDR3 length: 13
D gene: .
V gene: TRBV6-5
clone size: .
CDR3 protein: CASRREVGTEAFF
CDR3 DNA: TGTGCCAGCCGCAGGGAAGTCGGCACTGAAGCTTTCTTT

J gene: TRBJ1-1
CDR3 length: 15
D gene: .
V gene: TRBV4-3
clone size: .
CDR3 protein: CASSQDRGENTEAFF
CDR3 DNA: TGCGCCAGCAGCCAAGATCGAGGAGAAAACACTGAAGCTTTCTTT

J gene: TRBJ1-1
CDR3 length: 16
D gene: .
V gene: TRBV5-1
clone size: .
CDR3 protein: CASSRQGGNKDTEAFF
CDR3 DNA: TGCGCCAGCAGCCGGCAAGGGGGTAATAAGGACACTGAAGCTTTCTTT

J gene: TRBJ1-1
CDR3 length: 12
D gene: .
V gene: TRBV6-5
clone size: few
CDR3 protein: CASSYSGKEAFF
CDR3 DNA: TGTGCCAGCAGTTATTCGGGGAAAGAAGCTTTCTTT

J gene: TRBJ2-4
CDR3 length: 14
D gene: .
V gene: TRBV2
clone size: .
CDR3 protein: CASSPGGTKNIQYF
CDR3 DNA: TGTGCCAGCAGCCCAGGAGGAACCAAAAACATTCAGTACTTC

J gene: TRBJ2-3
CDR3 length: 11
D gene: .
V gene: TRBV28
clone size: .
CDR3 protein: CASSLRSSQYF
CDR3 DNA: TGTGCCAGCAGTCTAAGGAGTTCCCAGTATTTT

J gene: TRBJ2-7
CDR3 length: 13
D gene: .
V gene: TRBV12-5
clone size: .
CDR3 protein: CASGLVGGNEQYF
CDR3 DNA: TGTGCTAGTGGTTTGGTAGGCGGGAACGAGCAGTACTTC

J gene: TRBJ1-1
CDR3 length: 15
D gene: .
V gene: TRBV6-5
clone size: .
CDR3 protein: CASRRQARQDTEAFF
CDR3 DNA: TGTGCCAGCAGGAGACAGGCAAGGCAGGACACTGAAGCTTTCTTT

J gene: TRBJ2-5
CDR3 length: 16
D gene: TRBD2
V gene: TRBV7-9
clone size: .
CDR3 protein: CASSTWGGGAQETQYF
CDR3 DNA: TGTGCCAGCAGCACCTGGGGCGGGGGGGCCCAAGAGACCCAGTACTTC

J gene: TRBJ1-4
CDR3 length: 16
D gene: .
V gene: TRBV5-1
clone size: .
CDR3 protein: CASSLRGGSANEKLFF
CDR3 DNA: TGCGCCAGCAGCTTGCGGGGGGGCTCGGCTAATGAAAAACTGTTTTTT

J gene: TRBJ2-3
CDR3 length: 16
D gene: .
V gene: TRBV7-8
clone size: .
CDR3 protein: CASSFSERARTDTQYF
CDR3 DNA: TGTGCCAGCAGCTTCTCGGAGCGGGCCCGCACAGATACGCAGTATTTT

J gene: TRBJ2-5
CDR3 length: 17
D gene: TRBD2
V gene: TRBV7-2
clone size: .
CDR3 protein: CASSHGTSGGAGETQYF
CDR3 DNA: TGTGCCAGCAGCCACGGGACTAGCGGGGGGGCCGGTGAGACCCAGTACTTC

J gene: TRBJ2-5
CDR3 length: 15
D gene: TRBD2
V gene: TRBV5-1
clone size: .
CDR3 protein: CASSFSSGGQETQYF
CDR3 DNA: TGCGCCAGCAGCTTTTCTAGCGGGGGGCAAGAGACCCAGTACTTC

J gene: TRBJ2-7
CDR3 length: 15
D gene: TRBD1
V gene: TRBV7-2
clone size: .
CDR3 protein: CASSSWDRGHYEQYF
CDR3 DNA: TGTGCCAGCAGCTCCTGGGACAGGGGGCACTACGAGCAGTACTTC

J gene: TRBJ1-1
CDR3 length: 13
D gene: .
V gene: TRBV29-1
clone size: .
CDR3 protein: CSARVRGGTEAFF
CDR3 DNA: TGCAGCGCCAGGGTCAGAGGGGGCACTGAAGCTTTCTTT